The 11 T cell receptor beta chains listed next were all sequenced from one sample in a study of T cell responses to AZD1222 COVID-19 vaccine. The data were produced by immunoSEQ multiplex PCR, yet TCRdb's version contains in-frame clones alone and is incomplete. The sample lists about 130,000 clones, about 91% occurring once. This material consisted of peripheral blood, taken 28 days after the second AZD1222 dose. Receptors originate from an adult who received the AZD1222 COVID-19 vaccine.

The CDR3 region has the DNA TGTGCCAGTAACGCGGGGATAGTTGGCTACACCTTC. Residues: CASNAGIVGYTF. The chain has TRBV19 and TRBJ1-2; D gene ambiguous. The ends were cut back, 7 bases at V and 7 bases at J, with 13 bases in the middle. The CDR3 covers 12 residues. Germline V gene sequence: CDR1 LNHDA, CDR2 SQIVND (reference sequence).

The rearrangement joins TRBV9 to TRBJ1-4; D not certain. With 3 bases removed from V and 8 bases from J, the gap between germline ends came to 17 bases. Germline V lookup: CDR1 SGDLS, CDR2 YYNGEE. The CDR3 runs 15 residues. The CDR3 reads CASSANAQPGEKLFF. As DNA, the CDR3 is TGTGCCAGCAGCGCAAACGCGCAGCCCGGCGAAAAACTGTTTTTT. The complete variable domain, with remaining parts taken from reference TRBV9 and TRBJ1-4, reads DSGVTQTPKHLITATGQRVTLRCSPRSGDLSVYWYQQSLDQGLQFLIQYYNGEERAKGNILERFSAQQFPDLHSELNLSSLELGDSALYFCASSANAQPGEKLFFGSGTQLSVL.

The chain joins TRBV7-3 to TRBJ1-6; a possible D gene is TRBD1 (5 bases). CDR3 length equals 15 residues. From germline, CDR1 is SGHTA and CDR2 FQGTGA. With 0 bases removed from V and 7 bases from J, the gap between germline ends came to 10 bases. This CDR3 is CASSLTAGPNSPLHF. CDR3 in DNA: TGTGCCAGCAGCTTAACGGCAGGGCCGAATTCACCCCTCCACTTT.

The chain employs TRBV23-1 and TRBJ1-1; D is ambiguous. TRBV23-1 is assigned to the ORF class and has an uncertain function. V lost 0 bases and J 1 base, leaving 9 bases between the germline ends. CDR3 size: 15 residues. The CDR3 spells CASSQSTLPNTEAFF. The CDR3, as DNA: TGCGCCAGCAGTCAATCGACGTTACCGAACACTGAAGCTTTCTTT.

This clone came up a few times. V and J are TRBV6-2 or TRBV6-3 and TRBJ1-5; D call uncertain. CDR3 length: 13 amino acids. Germline V gene lookup returns CDR1 MNHEY and CDR2 SVGEGT. V gave up 3 bases and J gave up 5 bases, with 8 bases separating them. The CDR3 DNA sequence: TGTGCCAGCAGTTATTACAAGGATCAGCCCCAGCATTTT. Protein sequence: CASSYYKDQPQHF.

The chain is built from TRBV7-3 and TRBJ2-1; a possible D gene is TRBD2 (6 bases). Germline lookup yields CDR1 SGHTA and CDR2 FQGTGA. The CDR3 spans 14 residues. V dropped 1 base and J dropped 9 bases, with 13 bases sitting between them. The CDR3 spells CASSLSPGVTEQFF. The CDR3 DNA sequence: TGTGCCAGCAGCTTAAGTCCGGGGGTCACTGAGCAGTTCTTC.

The chain combines TRBV19 with TRBJ1-5; 8 nucleotides line up with TRBD1. V lost 5 bases and J lost 5; bases outside the gene matches: 11. This CDR3 is 16 amino acids long. Germline V CDR1 and CDR2: LNHDA, SQIVND (reference sequence). The CDR3 bases are TGTGCCAGTAGTGTCCCGACAGGGGCCCGCTATCAGCCCCAGCATTTT. Its translation is CASSVPTGARYQPQHF.

The J gene is TRBJ1-2, the V gene TRBV5-6; 9 positions match TRBD1. The CDR3 runs 14 residues. Germline assignment: CDR1 SGHDT and CDR2 YYEEEE. Trimming cost V 4 bases and J 2 bases; bases outside gene matches: 3. DNA of the CDR3: TGTGCCAGCAGCCCTGGACAGGGGAACTATGGCTACACCTTC. As protein: CASSPGQGNYGYTF. Full variable domain (remainder filled in from reference TRBV5-6 and TRBJ1-2): DAGVTQSPTHLIKTRGQQVTLRCSPKSGHDTVSWYQQALGQGPQFIFQYYEEEERQRGNFPDRFSGHQFPNYSSELNVNALLLGDSALYLCASSPGQGNYGYTFGSGTRLTVV.

This clone has only a few counts. V gene TRBV6-5 combines with J gene TRBJ1-1, with unresolved D. The CDR3 sequence is 15 residues long. Germline CDR1 reads MNHEY; CDR2 reads SVGAGI. V was cut by 0 bases and J by 3 bases, with 11 bases left in between. CDR3 DNA sequence: TGTGCCAGCAGTTACTCGGCTCTGCAAGACACTGAAGCTTTCTTT. Translated: CASSYSALQDTEAFF.

This clone was seen at least ten times. The chain uses TRBV15 and TRBJ1-1; TRBD1 matches at 9 bases. V lost 1 base, J lost 5 bases, and 8 bases stayed unmatched. The germline CDR1 and CDR2 sequences are LNHNV and YYDKDF (reference sequence). The CDR3 extends over 16 amino acids. The CDR3 here is CATSRGEDRGTTEAFF. The CDR3 nucleotides are TGTGCCACCAGCAGAGGGGAGGACAGGGGTACAACTGAAGCTTTCTTT.

This chain connects TRBV6-5 to TRBJ1-6; no definite D call. Trimming removed 0 bases at V and 7 bases at J, with 7 bases between. The CDR3 contains 14 residues. The V gene's germline CDR1 is MNHEY and CDR2 SVGAGI. The CDR3, as DNA: TGTGCCAGCAGTTACTCTCCAGAAAATTCACCCCTCCACTTT. It translates to CASSYSPENSPLHF.